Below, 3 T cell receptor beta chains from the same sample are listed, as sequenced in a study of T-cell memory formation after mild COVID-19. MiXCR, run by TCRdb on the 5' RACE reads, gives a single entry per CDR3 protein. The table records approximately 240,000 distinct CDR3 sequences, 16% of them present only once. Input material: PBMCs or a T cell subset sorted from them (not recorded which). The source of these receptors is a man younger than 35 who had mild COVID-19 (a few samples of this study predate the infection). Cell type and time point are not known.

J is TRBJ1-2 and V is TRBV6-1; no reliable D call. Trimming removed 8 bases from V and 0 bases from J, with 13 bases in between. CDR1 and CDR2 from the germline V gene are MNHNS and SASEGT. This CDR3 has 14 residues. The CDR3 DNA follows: TGTGCCAGCTACGGAGGGAAAGCTAACTATGGCTACACCTTC. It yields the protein CASYGGKANYGYTF.

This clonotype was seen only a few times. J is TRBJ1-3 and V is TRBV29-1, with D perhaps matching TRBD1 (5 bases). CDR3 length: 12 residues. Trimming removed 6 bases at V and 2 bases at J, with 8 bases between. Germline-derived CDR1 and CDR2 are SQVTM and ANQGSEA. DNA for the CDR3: TGCAGCGTAGGGACCGCTGGAAACACCATATATTTT. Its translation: CSVGTAGNTIYF. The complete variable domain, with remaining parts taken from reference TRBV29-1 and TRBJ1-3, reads SAVISQKPSRDICQRGTSLTIQCQVDSQVTMMFWYRQQPGQSLTLIATANQGSEATYESGFVIDKFPISRPNLTFSTLTVSNMSPEDSSIYLCSVGTAGNTIYFGEGSWLTVV.

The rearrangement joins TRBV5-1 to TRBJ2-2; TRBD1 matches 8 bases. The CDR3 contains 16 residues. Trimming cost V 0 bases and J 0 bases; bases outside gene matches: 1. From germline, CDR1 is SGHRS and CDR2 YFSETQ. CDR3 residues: CASSLAQGANTGELFF. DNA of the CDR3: TGCGCCAGCAGCTTGGCACAGGGGGCGAACACCGGGGAGCTGTTTTTT.